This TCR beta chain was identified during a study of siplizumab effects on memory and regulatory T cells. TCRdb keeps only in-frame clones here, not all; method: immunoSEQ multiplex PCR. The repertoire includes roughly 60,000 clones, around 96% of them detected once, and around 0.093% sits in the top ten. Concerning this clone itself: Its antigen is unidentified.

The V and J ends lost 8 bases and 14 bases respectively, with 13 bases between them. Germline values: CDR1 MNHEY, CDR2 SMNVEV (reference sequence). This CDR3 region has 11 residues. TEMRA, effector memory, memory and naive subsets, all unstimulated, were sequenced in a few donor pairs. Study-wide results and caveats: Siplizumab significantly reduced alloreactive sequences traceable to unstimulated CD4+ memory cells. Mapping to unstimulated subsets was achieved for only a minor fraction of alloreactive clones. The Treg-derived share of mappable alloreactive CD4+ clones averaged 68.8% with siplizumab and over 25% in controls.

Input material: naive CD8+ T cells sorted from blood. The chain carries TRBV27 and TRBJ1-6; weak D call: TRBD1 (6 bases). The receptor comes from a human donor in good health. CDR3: CASFDYRALHF. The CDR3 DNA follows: TGTGCCAGCTTTGATTACAGGGCCCTCCACTTT.